This TCR beta chain was identified in a study of cytomegalovirus exposure and HLA in healthy donors. The PCR ran on 60 Vbeta and 13 Jbeta primers. Sequencing used immunoSEQ multiplex PCR; TCRdb keeps in-frame clones, though not all of them. This listing includes 80,000 to 95,000 clones. There are 12 residues in the CDR3. V was pared by 4 bases and J by 2 bases, with 3 bases between. Germline values: CDR1 MNHNY, CDR2 SVGAGI (reference sequence). The rearrangement joins TRBV6-6 to TRBJ2-1; D uncertain. Sequenced material: PBMCs. This sequence originates from a woman younger than 45 in good health and CMV-seronegative. In DNA, the CDR3 is TGTGCCAGCAGTTCCACCTACAATGAGCAGTTCTTC. Translating it yields CASSSTYNEQFF.